A single sample is the source of the 20 T cell receptor beta chains below, sequenced in a study of shared clonotypes between healthy human individuals. Sequencing was performed with immunoSEQ multiplex PCR; in TCRdb, only in-frame clones are kept and a portion is missing. The table includes about 2.4 million clones, 90% to 95% detected once. Sequencing input: naive CD4+ T cells from PBMCs. The subset denotes: CD45RA+ positively selected. Receptor source: a man younger than 35 in good health. Some clones in this sample may be carry-over from other donors' samples.

The J gene is TRBJ2-7, the V gene TRBV11-2; the D gene is possibly TRBD1 (6 bases). Germline V gene data show CDR1 as SGHAT and CDR2 as FQNNGV. Trimming removed 4 bases at V and 3 bases at J, with 13 bases between. The CDR3 loop spans 14 amino acids. The DNA for the CDR3 is TGTGCCAGCAGCTCCGACAGGCCAATCTACGAGCAGTACTTC. Translating gives CASSSDRPIYEQYF.

DNA of the CDR3: TGTGCAGCCAGCTCCTACAATGAGCAGTTCTTC. This codes for CAASSYNEQFF. The chain recombines TRBV27 with TRBJ2-1; D call uncertain. The CDR3 has 11 residues. Germline V lookup: CDR1 MNHEY, CDR2 SMNVEV (reference sequence).

The CDR3 nucleotides are TGTGCCAGTAGTATAGGACAGGGGGCCGAGACCCAGTACTTC. This translates into CASSIGQGAETQYF. The J gene is TRBJ2-5, the V gene TRBV19; 10 nucleotides line up with TRBD1. The CDR3 sequence is 14 residues long. V trimming: 1 base; J trimming: 5 bases; junction bases outside the gene matches: 1. CDR1 LNHDA and CDR2 SQIVND come from the germline V gene (reference sequence).

The CDR3 is CASSFLSGTAPGQYF. The CDR3 DNA follows: TGTGCCAGCAGCTTTCTTAGCGGGACCGCCCCTGGTCAGTACTTC. The V call is TRBV7-9, the J call TRBJ2-4; 8 nucleotides line up with TRBD2. The germline V gene encodes CDR1 SEHNR and CDR2 FQNEAQ (reference sequence). With 3 bases clipped from V and 12 bases from J, the junction kept 13 bases outside the gene matches. This CDR3 comprises 15 residues.

CDR3 in amino acids: CASTIGQETQYF. The CDR3 DNA is TGTGCCAGCACTATCGGCCAAGAGACCCAGTACTTC. This rearrangement joins TRBV2 to TRBJ2-5; D gene uncertain. CDR1 is SNHLY and CDR2 is FYNNEI in the germline V gene. This CDR3 contains 12 residues. Trimming shortened V by 7 bases and J by 1 base, and 7 bases separated the two germline ends.

The V gene is TRBV12-5, the J gene TRBJ1-2; tentative D call: TRBD1 (6 bases). The CDR3 is 15 amino acids. The germline gives CDR1 LGHNT, CDR2 FRNRAP. V was trimmed by 7 bases and J by 2 bases, leaving 17 bases between them. The CDR3 is CASAATGIPNYGYTF. The CDR3 DNA is TGTGCTAGTGCCGCCACAGGGATTCCAAACTATGGCTACACCTTC.

This chain links TRBV19 with TRBJ2-1, with D perhaps assigned TRBD1 or TRBD2 (5 bases each). The length of the CDR3 is 13 residues. V was pared by 3 bases and J by 9 bases, with 12 bases between. Germline V CDR1 and CDR2: LNHDA, SQIVND (reference sequence). As DNA, the CDR3 is TGTGCCAGTAGTATCGTTCTGGGGGTTGAGCAGTTCTTC. It specifies CASSIVLGVEQFF. The entire variable domain, with the rest obtained from reference TRBV19 and TRBJ2-1, is as follows: DGGITQSPKYLFRKEGQNVTLSCEQNLNHDAMYWYRQDPGQGLRLIYYSQIVNDFQKGDIAEGYSVSREKKESFPLTVTSAQKNPTAFYLCASSIVLGVEQFFGPGTRLTVL.

J is TRBJ2-7 and V is TRBV2, with D tentatively TRBD1 or TRBD2 (5 bases each). The CDR3 is 15 residues long. V was trimmed by 7 bases and J by 0 bases, leaving 16 bases between them. The germline V gene encodes CDR1 SNHLY and CDR2 FYNNEI. CDR3 in amino acids: CASIRDGPSSYEQYF. In nucleotides, the CDR3 is TGTGCCAGCATCCGGGACGGACCGAGCTCCTACGAGCAGTACTTC.

This sequence joins TRBV27 and TRBJ1-4; 9 nucleotides align to TRBD1. Germline CDR1 reads MNHEY; CDR2 reads SMNVEV (reference sequence). This CDR3 has 15 residues. The junction had 9 bases not matched to a gene; V was cut back by 5 bases and J by 8 bases. DNA of the CDR3: TGTGCCAGCAGTCCGTGGACAGGGGAAAAAGAAAAACTGTTTTTT. Translating it yields CASSPWTGEKEKLFF.

The chain joins TRBV28 to TRBJ2-6; D call uncertain. There are 13 residues in the CDR3. The germline V gene encodes CDR1 MDHEN and CDR2 SYDVKM. V was pared by 7 bases and J by 0 bases, with 4 bases between. This CDR3 is CASKGSGANVLTF. Written as DNA, the CDR3 is TGTGCCAGCAAGGGCTCTGGGGCCAACGTCCTGACTTTC. Filled out from reference TRBV28 and TRBJ2-6, the complete variable domain reads DVKVTQSSRYLVKRTGEKVFLECVQDMDHENMFWYRQDPGLGLRLIYFSYDVKMKEKGDIPEGYSVSREKKERFSLILESASTNQTSMYLCASKGSGANVLTFGAGSRLTVL.

Comment on this clone: The identical CDR3 is also encoded by other nucleotide sequences in the sample. The J gene is TRBJ2-7, the V gene TRBV9; no firm D call. From germline, CDR1 is SGDLS and CDR2 YYNGEE. V was trimmed by 0 bases and J by 0 bases, leaving 7 bases between them. CDR3 length: 14 residues. CDR3 nucleotides: TGTGCCAGCAGCGTAGTCCCCAGCTCCTACGAGCAGTACTTC. Protein product: CASSVVPSSYEQYF.

This clone has a handful of counts. Other DNA sequences in the same sample also yield this CDR3. V and J are TRBV7-8 and TRBJ1-5; a possible D gene is TRBD1 (6 bases). Between the trimmed V and J ends, which lost 2 bases and 5 bases, there was a span of 7 bases. The CDR3 has 13 amino acids. CDR1 SGHVS and CDR2 FQNEAQ come from the germline V gene. CDR3 loop: CASSLRQDQPQHF. The CDR3 nucleotides read TGTGCCAGCAGCTTAAGACAGGATCAGCCCCAGCATTTT.

The chain employs TRBV5-1 and TRBJ2-3, with D maybe TRBD2 (6 bases). This CDR3 contains 14 residues. The germline CDR1 and CDR2 sequences are SGHRS and YFSETQ. Trimming took off 1 base at V and 4 bases at J, with 10 bases between the two ends. The CDR3 sequence: CASSLTLAPDTQYF. CDR3 nucleotides: TGCGCCAGCAGCTTGACACTAGCCCCAGATACGCAGTATTTT.

The rearrangement uses TRBV18 and TRBJ2-5; D is unclear. The germline V gene encodes CDR1 KGHSH and CDR2 LQKENI. V was clipped by 0 bases and J by 2 bases, with 7 bases between them. CDR3 length: 14 amino acids. As DNA, the CDR3 is TGTGCCAGCTCACCACCTGTTGAACAAGAGACCCAGTACTTC. Translating gives CASSPPVEQETQYF. The complete variable domain, with remaining parts taken from reference TRBV18 and TRBJ2-5, reads NAGVMQNPRHLVRRRGQEARLRCSPMKGHSHVYWYRQLPEEGLKFMVYLQKENIIDESGMPKERFSAEFPKEGPSILRIQQVVRGDSAAYFCASSPPVEQETQYFGPGTRLLVL.

As to this clone: At the DNA level, this CDR3 is encoded by other sequences in the same sample as well. The V gene is TRBV9, the J gene TRBJ2-6; TRBD1 is a possible D gene (6 bases). The CDR3 has 16 amino acids. Per the germline V gene, CDR1 is SGDLS and CDR2 is YYNGEE. V was shortened by 3 bases and J by 0 bases, with 10 bases between the two germline ends. CDR3 residues: CASSAGQSSGANVLTF. CDR3 nucleotides: TGTGCCAGCAGCGCCGGACAGTCCTCTGGGGCCAACGTCCTGACTTTC.

This chain uses TRBV18 with TRBJ1-5; D is uncertain. Germline CDR1 is KGHSH and CDR2 is LQKENI. This CDR3 has 14 amino acids. Trimming removed 6 bases from V and 2 bases from J, with 11 bases in between. In DNA, the CDR3 is TGTGCCAGCTCCCCCGACCAGGGCAATCAGCCCCAGCATTTT. It codes for CASSPDQGNQPQHF.

V is TRBV7-9 and J is TRBJ2-3; the D call may be TRBD1 or TRBD2 (5 bases each). The germline CDR1 and CDR2 sequences are SEHNR and FQNEAQ (reference sequence). The germline V and J ends were trimmed by 5 bases and 1 base, with 16 bases remaining between them. This CDR3 comprises 16 residues. The CDR3 DNA reads TGTGCCAGCAGCCAGACGGGACCCCTCGGCACAGATACGCAGTATTTT. Encoded protein: CASSQTGPLGTDTQYF.

The V call is TRBV18, the J call TRBJ2-7, with TRBD1 as a possible D gene (6 bases). The germline V gene has CDR1 KGHSH and CDR2 LQKENI. Trimming left V 4 bases short and J 1 base short, with 14 bases between. This CDR3 spans 15 amino acids. CDR3 nucleotide sequence: TGTGCCAGCTCACGGCAAACAGGGCCATCCTACGAGCAGTACTTC. As protein: CASSRQTGPSYEQYF.

The genes are TRBV7-9 and TRBJ1-4, with TRBD1 matching over 8 bases. This CDR3 has 18 residues. V shed 1 base and J 0 bases; nucleotides not matched to a gene: 7. Germline lookup yields CDR1 SEHNR and CDR2 FQNEAQ (reference sequence). CDR3 in DNA: TGTGCCAGCAGCTTAGGGGCAGGGGGCCTAGCAACTAATGAAAAACTGTTTTTT. It codes for CASSLGAGGLATNEKLFF.

Notes on this clone: At the DNA level, this CDR3 is encoded by other sequences in the same sample as well. This chain links TRBV7-6 with TRBJ1-1, with D possibly matching TRBD1 (6 bases). V lost 2 bases to trimming and J lost 3 bases, with 7 bases between them. Germline-derived CDR1 and CDR2 are SGHVS and FNYEAQ. The CDR3 sequence is 13 residues long. As DNA, the CDR3 is TGTGCCAGCAGCTTATCAGGGGACACTGAAGCTTTCTTT. Translating it yields CASSLSGDTEAFF.